These 17 T cell receptor beta chains originate from one sample sequenced in a study of PD-L1 blockade in urothelial cancer. Only in-frame clones appear in the TCRdb table, and some are missing; sequencing was by immunoSEQ multiplex PCR. The table has 80,000 to 100,000 clones, about 80% seen once. The starting material was PBMCs, obtained around atezolizumab (anti-PD-L1) treatment. These receptors were collected from a man in his 70s with urothelial cancer.

The V call is TRBV19, the J call TRBJ1-5; 8 positions match TRBD1. V lost 8 bases and J lost 7; bases outside the gene matches: 10. Germline V gene lookup returns CDR1 LNHDA and CDR2 SQIVND (reference sequence). This CDR3 is 14 amino acids long. CDR3 residues: CASRQGAGVQPQHF. The DNA for the CDR3 is TGTGCCAGTCGCCAGGGGGCAGGGGTCCAGCCCCAGCATTTT.

This chain joins TRBV18 and TRBJ2-7, with TRBD2 matching over 14 bases. J gave up 2 bases and V 4 bases, and 4 bases lay outside the gene matches. This CDR3 region has 16 residues. Germline CDR1 KGHSH, CDR2 LQKENI. The CDR3 bases are TGTGCCAGCTCACAGGGACTAGCGGGAGTCGCCTACGAGCAGTACTTC. This gives the protein CASSQGLAGVAYEQYF. Full variable domain (outside the CDR3, taken from reference TRBV18 and TRBJ2-7): NAGVMQNPRHLVRRRGQEARLRCSPMKGHSHVYWYRQLPEEGLKFMVYLQKENIIDESGMPKERFSAEFPKEGPSILRIQQVVRGDSAAYFCASSQGLAGVAYEQYFGPGTRLTVT.

The V and J genes are TRBV27 and TRBJ1-2; maybe TRBD1 (5 bases). V was trimmed by 3 bases and J by 8 bases, leaving 10 bases between them. The CDR3 has 12 amino acids. Germline CDR1 reads MNHEY; CDR2 reads SMNVEV (reference sequence). CDR3 protein: CASSLGGGGYTF. CDR3 DNA: TGTGCCAGCAGTTTGGGGGGAGGAGGCTACACCTTC.

The chain combines TRBV2 with TRBJ2-4, with 7 bases identical to TRBD2. The CDR3 spans 16 residues. Germline CDR1 is SNHLY and CDR2 is FYNNEI. After removal of 2 bases from V and 0 bases from J, the junction contained 4 bases not matched to a gene. CDR3 sequence: CASSEQGLLAKNIQYF. The DNA of the CDR3 is TGTGCCAGCAGTGAACAGGGACTACTAGCCAAAAACATTCAGTACTTC. Looking up the rest from reference TRBV2 and TRBJ2-4 gives the full variable domain: EPEVTQTPSHQVTQMGQEVILRCVPISNHLYFYWYRQILGQKVEFLVSFYNNEISEKSEIFDDQFSVERPDGSNFTLKIRSTKLEDSAMYFCASSEQGLLAKNIQYFGAGTRLSVL.

This chain joins TRBV27 and TRBJ1-5, with D unresolved. Per germline, CDR1 MNHEY and CDR2 SMNVEV (reference sequence). V lost 3 bases and J 4 bases, leaving 13 bases between the germline ends. The CDR3 contains 15 residues. CDR3 DNA: TGTGCCAGCAGTTTCGGGAGCGGGCGAAATCAGCCCCAGCATTTT. Protein: CASSFGSGRNQPQHF.

The chain couples TRBV7-2 to TRBJ2-1, with D uncertain. The CDR3 consists of 13 residues. With 5 bases removed from V and 6 bases from J, the gap between germline ends came to 11 bases. Germline CDR1 and CDR2: SGHTA and FQGNSA. The CDR3 DNA reads as TGTGCCAGCAGCCTATTATCGAGCAATGAGCAGTTCTTC. It translates to CASSLLSSNEQFF.

This clone was counted a few times. This sequence joins TRBV7-8 and TRBJ2-7; TRBD2 agrees at 13 bases. Trimming took 5 bases from V and 2 from J; bases not matched to a gene: 3. This CDR3 region has 15 residues. Per germline, CDR1 SGHVS and CDR2 FQNEAQ. The CDR3 DNA sequence: TGTGCCAGCAGCCCGGGACTAGCGGGACCCTACGAGCAGTACTTC. Amino acid sequence: CASSPGLAGPYEQYF.

The chain uses TRBV5-5 and TRBJ1-5; D is uncertain. The CDR3 contains 15 residues. Germline-derived CDR1 and CDR2 are SGHKS and YYEKEE (reference sequence). V was trimmed by 2 bases and J by 6 bases, leaving 15 bases between them. The CDR3 sequence is CASSFGPPSGQPQHF. CDR3 in DNA: TGTGCCAGCAGCTTCGGTCCCCCGAGTGGTCAGCCCCAGCATTTT.

The chain couples TRBV19 to TRBJ2-5; D is perhaps TRBD1 (6 bases). The V end lost 4 bases, the J end lost 5 bases, and 11 bases lay between the germline ends. The germline V gene encodes CDR1 LNHDA and CDR2 SQIVND (reference sequence). There are 13 residues in the CDR3. The CDR3 spells CASSNPQGETQYF. CDR3 DNA: TGTGCCAGTAGTAATCCTCAGGGGGAGACCCAGTACTTC.

The chain joins TRBV19 to TRBJ2-1; D is unclear. This CDR3 has 13 residues. The germline V and J ends were trimmed by 5 bases and 8 bases, with 13 bases remaining between them. The germline gives CDR1 LNHDA, CDR2 SQIVND (reference sequence). The CDR3 is CASSPRRGDEQFF. For the CDR3, the DNA is TGTGCCAGTAGTCCCCGGAGAGGCGATGAGCAGTTCTTC.

The chain employs TRBV12-2 and TRBJ2-7; TRBD2 was called by the table and not checked on the DNA. TRBV12-2 is a documented pseudogene. This CDR3 comprises 16 residues. CDR3 residues: CASRLRSGLASIEQYF. The CDR3 DNA is TGTGCAAGTCGCCTCCGTTCTGGACTAGCGTCCATCGAGCAGTACTTC.

This rearrangement joins TRBV5-1 to TRBJ1-1; D is unresolved. This CDR3 contains 12 residues. Germline V gene sequence: CDR1 SGHRS, CDR2 YFSETQ. The V gene lost 5 bases and the J gene lost 6 bases, with 11 bases spanning the gap. The CDR3 region has the DNA TGCGCCAGCAGTGCGGCCGGGGCTGAAGCTTTCTTT. Residues: CASSAAGAEAFF.

The chain recombines TRBV18 with TRBJ1-2; D may be TRBD1 (6 bases). Germline CDR1 is KGHSH and CDR2 is LQKENI. Trimming pared 3 bases from V and 6 bases from J, leaving 14 bases between. The CDR3 runs to 14 residues. CDR3 sequence: CASSPTAGVDGYTF. The DNA of the CDR3 is TGTGCCAGCTCACCTACCGCAGGGGTGGATGGCTACACCTTC.

The J gene is TRBJ1-6, the V gene TRBV6-1; D gene ambiguous. The CDR3 is made up of 13 amino acids. CDR1 and CDR2 (germline): MNHNS, SASEGT. The V end lost 3 bases, the J end lost 7 bases, and 7 bases lay between the germline ends. The CDR3 loop reads CASSEGRNSPLHF. In DNA, the CDR3 is TGTGCCAGCAGTGAGGGCAGGAATTCACCCCTCCACTTT.

This chain links TRBV7-2 with TRBJ2-3; TRBD2 matches 12 bases. The V gene end was trimmed by 0 bases and the J gene end by 9 bases; junction bases not matched to a gene: 10. The CDR3 contains 17 residues. The germline CDR1 and CDR2 sequences are SGHTA and FQGNSA. The CDR3 protein is CASSLARASGREVTQYF. Here the CDR3 DNA reads TGTGCCAGCAGCTTAGCGCGGGCTAGCGGGAGGGAAGTAACGCAGTATTTT.

The chain carries TRBV7-9 and TRBJ2-7; perhaps TRBD1 as D (6 bases). The V end was cut by 5 bases, the J end by 0 bases, with 11 bases between. The CDR3 runs 14 residues. Per the germline V gene, CDR1 is SEHNR and CDR2 is FQNEAQ (reference sequence). The CDR3 sequence: CASSQRDNSYEQYF. The CDR3 DNA is TGTGCCAGCAGCCAACGGGACAACTCCTACGAGCAGTACTTC.

V gene TRBV19 combines with J gene TRBJ2-3; 14 bases are a match to TRBD2. CDR3 size: 17 residues. The germline V gene encodes CDR1 LNHDA and CDR2 SQIVND (reference sequence). With 5 bases clipped from V and 2 bases from J, the junction kept 6 bases outside the gene matches. The CDR3 DNA reads as TGTGCCAGTAGTCCCCGACTAGCGGGAGGGATCACAGATACGCAGTATTTT. It specifies CASSPRLAGGITDTQYF.